The rows below give T cell receptor beta chains drawn from one sample of a study of cytomegalovirus exposure and HLA in healthy donors. Method: immunoSEQ multiplex PCR; TCRdb's copy keeps in-frame clones and lacks some. The sample includes under 250,000 clones, about 90% of them seen just once. Sequencing input: PBMCs. The receptors derive from a young man in good health and CMV-seropositive. Both conserved end residues are part of each CDR3. D genes are given only for firm matches. Rows give clone size only sometimes, using once, few, many, or a class for an expanded clone.

>NA|TRBV29-1|TRBD1|TRBJ1-2
TGCAGCGTTGAAGCCCTGACAGGGGCCGTTAACTATGGCTACACCTTC
CSVEALTGAVNYGYTF
>NA|TRBV28|TRBD1|TRBJ2-7
TGTGCCAGCAGTACCCTTCGACAGGGCCGCTCCTACGAGCAGTACTTC
CASSTLRQGRSYEQYF
>few|TRBV19|TRBD2|TRBJ2-7
TGTGCCAGTAGTAACGGACGGGGACTAGCGGGAGGGGAGCAGTACTTC
CASSNGRGLAGGEQYF
>NA|TRBV27|NA|TRBJ1-4
TGTGCCAGCAGTAAAAATGAAAAACTGTTTTTT
CASSKNEKLFF
>NA|TRBV6-5|NA|TRBJ1-2
TGTGCCAGCAGTTGGTCAGGGAACTATGGCTACACCTTC
CASSWSGNYGYTF
>NA|TRBV19|TRBD2|TRBJ2-7
TGTGCCAGTAGTACCGGGCTAGCGGGTTTCACCTACGAGCAGTACTTC
CASSTGLAGFTYEQYF
>NA|TRBV2|NA|TRBJ1-3
TGTGCCAGCAGTGGACACCTCTCTGGAAACACCATATATTTT
CASSGHLSGNTIYF
>NA|TRBV5-1|TRBD2|TRBJ2-2
TGCGCCAGCAGCTTCACGGGAGGTACCGGGGAGCTGTTTTTT
CASSFTGGTGELFF
>NA|TRBV5-8|NA|TRBJ2-3
TGTGCCAGCAGCCCCCAGCAGGGGAGGGGAGATACGCAGTATTTT
CASSPQQGRGDTQYF
>NA|TRBV20-1|NA|TRBJ1-2
TGCAGTTCCTCAGGGAGCGGCTACACCTTC
CSSSGSGYTF
>NA|TRBV9|NA|TRBJ1-1
TGTGCCAGCAGCGTCCAGGGGAACACTGAAGCTTTCTTT
CASSVQGNTEAFF
>NA|TRBV25-1|TRBD1|TRBJ1-1
TGTGCCAGCAGTTGGACAGGGAGGAACACTGAAGCTTTCTTT
CASSWTGRNTEAFF
>NA|TRBV28|NA|TRBJ1-4
TGTGCCAGCACCCGGGTGGGGTTGGAAGAAAAACTGTTTTTT
CASTRVGLEEKLFF
>NA|TRBV6-5|NA|TRBJ2-1
TGTGCCAGCAGTTACTCCGGGACGCCCCTCTACAATGAGCAGTTCTTC
CASSYSGTPLYNEQFF
>NA|TRBV27|TRBD2|TRBJ2-3
TGTGCCAGCAGTTTACTCCCGACTAGCGGGAGGGCTACGCAGTATTTT
CASSLLPTSGRATQYF
>NA|TRBV10-3|NA|TRBJ2-7
TGTGCCATCAGTAGGACGGAGACCTACGAGCAGTACTTC
CAISRTETYEQYF
>NA|TRBV11-2|NA|TRBJ1-2
TGTGCCAGCAGCTTAGAGCCAGGGGTCTCCTATGGCTACACCTTC
CASSLEPGVSYGYTF
>NA|TRBV7-2|NA|TRBJ2-4
TGTGCCAGCAGCACTTCTGCACTAGCCAAAAACATTCAGTACTTC
CASSTSALAKNIQYF
>NA|TRBV5-1|NA|TRBJ1-2
TGCGCCAGCAGCCCGGACGGGGATGGTCGCGGCTACACCTTC
CASSPDGDGRGYTF
>NA|TRBV6-5|NA|TRBJ2-5
TGTGCCAGCAGTAACTCGGGGGAGACCCAGTACTTC
CASSNSGETQYF
>NA|TRBV15|TRBD2|TRBJ2-7
TGTGCCACCAGCAGACCCTCCGGGACTAGCGGGAGACTAGGAGAGCAGTACTTC
CATSRPSGTSGRLGEQYF
>NA|TRBV7-2|TRBD2|TRBJ2-7
TGTGCCAGCAGCTTACGGGCTAGCGGAGATCCCTACGAGCAGTACTTC
CASSLRASGDPYEQYF
>NA|TRBV7-2|NA|TRBJ1-5
TGTGCCAGCAGCTTAGCGTTCGGTCAGCCCCAGCATTTT
CASSLAFGQPQHF
>NA|TRBV28|TRBD2|TRBJ2-1
TGTGCCAGCAGTTTATCTAGCGGGAGAGGTGAGCAGTTCTTC
CASSLSSGRGEQFF
>NA|TRBV19|TRBD1|TRBJ1-2
TGTGCCAGTAGTAGGGGACAGGGGGCTCGGTATGGCTACACCTTC
CASSRGQGARYGYTF
>NA|TRBV6-1|NA|TRBJ2-1
TGTGCCAGCAGTGCCGTCGGTTCTAGCTCCTACAATGAGCAGTTCTTC
CASSAVGSSSYNEQFF
>NA|TRBV5-1|NA|TRBJ2-4
TGCGCCAGCAGCTTGGGGACCGCCAAAAACATTCAGTACTTC
CASSLGTAKNIQYF
>NA|TRBV5-1|NA|TRBJ2-2
TGCGCCAGCAGCCGGGGGGCGGCGAACACCGGGGAGCTGTTTTTT
CASSRGAANTGELFF
>once|TRBV5-1|NA|TRBJ1-5
TGCGCCAGCAGCTTGATCGGCAATCAGCCCCAGCATTTT
CASSLIGNQPQHF
>NA|TRBV5-1|NA|TRBJ2-5
TGCGCCAGCAGCTTAAGGGCTGGAGACAAAGAGACCCAGTACTTC
CASSLRAGDKETQYF
>NA|TRBV27|TRBD2|TRBJ2-7
TGTGCCAGCAGTGAGACACTAGCGGACCATCACGAGCAGTACTTC
CASSETLADHHEQYF
>NA|TRBV11-2|NA|TRBJ2-1
TGTGCCAGCAGCTTATTCCAGGGCAATGAGCAGTTCTTC
CASSLFQGNEQFF
>NA|TRBV19|NA|TRBJ2-1
TGTGCCAGTAGGATGGACGGGACGGATGAGCAGTTCTTC
CASRMDGTDEQFF
>NA|TRBV27|NA|TRBJ1-5
TGTGCCAGCAGTTCAAGCCGAGACAGGAGAAATAGCAATCAGCCCCAGCATTTT
CASSSSRDRRNSNQPQHF
>NA|TRBV27|NA|TRBJ1-2
TGTGCCAGCAGTTCGTACAGGGAACCTATGAACTATTCCTATGGCTACACCTTC
CASSSYREPMNYSYGYTF
>NA|TRBV9|NA|TRBJ2-1
TGTGCCAGCAGCGTCGAGGGGGTTTCCTACAATGAGCAGTTCTTC
CASSVEGVSYNEQFF
>NA|TRBV13|TRBD2|TRBJ2-1
TGTGCCAGCAGCTCCCGGGGGGGGTTGAATGAGCAGTTCTTC
CASSSRGGLNEQFF
>NA|TRBV11-2|NA|TRBJ1-2
TGTGCCAGCAGCTTAGATTTAACAGTGGACTATGGCTACACCTTC
CASSLDLTVDYGYTF
>NA|TRBV7-3|TRBD1|TRBJ2-2
TGTGCCAGCAGCCCCCGGGGACAGGACACCGGGGAGCTGTTTTTT
CASSPRGQDTGELFF
>NA|TRBV6-5|NA|TRBJ1-5
TGTGCCAGCAGTCCTCACCTAGACAATCAGCCCCAGCATTTT
CASSPHLDNQPQHF
>NA|TRBV5-6|NA|TRBJ2-5
TGTGCCAGCAGCCCCCGAGACCGAGGCGGGACCCAGTACTTC
CASSPRDRGGTQYF
>NA|TRBV2|NA|TRBJ1-1
TGTGCCAGCAGTGGAGAAGGGGTTACTGAAGCTTTCTTT
CASSGEGVTEAFF
>NA|TRBV5-1|TRBD1|TRBJ2-3
TGCGCCAGCAGCTTGGAAAGGGGGCTGTCTAGCACGCAGTATTTT
CASSLERGLSSTQYF
>NA|TRBV19|NA|TRBJ1-4
TGTGCCAGTACTGATCGCCGGACTGTAACTAATGAAAAACTGTTTTTT
CASTDRRTVTNEKLFF
>NA|TRBV4-2|NA|TRBJ2-1
TGTGCCAGCAGCCTTCAGTCGGGCGGGGCATACAATGAGCAGTTCTTC
CASSLQSGGAYNEQFF
>NA|TRBV6-1|TRBD2|TRBJ2-4
TGTGCCAGCAGTGCGATACTAGCGGGGGGGGAGTCAGGCATTCAGTACTTC
CASSAILAGGESGIQYF
>NA|TRBV27|TRBD2|TRBJ2-1
TGTGCCAGCAGCAGATTTGGGACTAGCGGGAGGGGAGGGCCATCCTACAATGAGCAGTTCTTC
CASSRFGTSGRGGPSYNEQFF
>NA|TRBV4-1|NA|TRBJ2-3
TGCGCCAGCAGCCAAGATCATGGGGATACGCAGTATTTT
CASSQDHGDTQYF
>NA|TRBV7-2|NA|TRBJ2-3
TGTGCCAGCAGCTTAGCGGGAGCTGGAGATACGCAGTATTTT
CASSLAGAGDTQYF
>NA|TRBV11-1|NA|TRBJ1-1
TGTGCCAGCAAACGACCGGGGCCCTTGAACACTGAAGCTTTCTTT
CASKRPGPLNTEAFF